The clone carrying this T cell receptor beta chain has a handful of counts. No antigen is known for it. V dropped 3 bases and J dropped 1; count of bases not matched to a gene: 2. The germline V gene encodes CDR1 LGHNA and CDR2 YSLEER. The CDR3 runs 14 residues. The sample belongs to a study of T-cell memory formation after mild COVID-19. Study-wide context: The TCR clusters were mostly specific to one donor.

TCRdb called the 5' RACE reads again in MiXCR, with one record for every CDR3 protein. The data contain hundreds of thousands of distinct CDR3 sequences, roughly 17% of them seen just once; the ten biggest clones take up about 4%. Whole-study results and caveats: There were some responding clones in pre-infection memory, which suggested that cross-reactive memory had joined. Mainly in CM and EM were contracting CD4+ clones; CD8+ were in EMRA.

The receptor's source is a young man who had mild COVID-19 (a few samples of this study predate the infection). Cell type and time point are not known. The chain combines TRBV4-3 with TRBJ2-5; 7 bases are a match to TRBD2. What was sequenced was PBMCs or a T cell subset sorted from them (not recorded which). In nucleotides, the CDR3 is TGCGCCAGCAGCCACGGGAGGATCCAAGAGACCCAGTACTTC. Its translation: CASSHGRIQETQYF.